These 17 T cell receptor beta chains were all obtained from the same sample, sequenced in a study of blood T cell repertoires in COVID-19. Method: immunoSEQ multiplex PCR; TCRdb's copy keeps in-frame clones and lacks some. The table has 400,000 to 450,000 clones, about 88% seen once. Sequenced input: peripheral blood. These receptors all stem from a woman aged 40 to 50 with COVID-19, enrolled during active disease.

The chain combines TRBV5-4 with TRBJ2-2, with TRBD2 matching over 10 bases. Germline V gene sequence: CDR1 SGHNT, CDR2 YYREEE (reference sequence). Losses at the gene ends were 4 bases for V and 5 bases for J; bases not matched to a gene: 5. The CDR3 consists of 15 residues. CDR3 residues: CASSAPGLATGELFF. The CDR3 DNA follows: TGTGCCAGCAGCGCGCCGGGACTAGCGACCGGGGAGCTGTTTTTT.

The chain is built from TRBV10-3 and TRBJ2-1; 12 positions agree with TRBD1. Germline V gene sequence: CDR1 ENHRY, CDR2 SYGVKD. Trimming took 5 bases from V and 7 from J; bases not matched to a gene: 6. The CDR3 extends over 15 amino acids. In nucleotides, the CDR3 is TGTGCCATCAGTCGGGACAGGGGGCGTTATAATGAGCAGTTCTTC. Translated: CAISRDRGRYNEQFF.

In regard to this clone: A junction boundary mismatches the germline segment, possibly from a read error. V is TRBV19 and J is TRBJ1-2; no firm D call. The germline V gene encodes CDR1 LNHDA and CDR2 SQIVND (reference sequence). There are 13 residues in the CDR3. The CDR3 DNA is TGTGCCAGTAGTCTAGAACATAACTATGGCTACACCTTC. Protein: CASSLEHNYGYTF.

The rearrangement links TRBV6-5 to TRBJ2-3; no reliable D call. CDR1 is MNHEY, CDR2 SVGAGI, per germline. V was trimmed by 2 bases and J by 4 bases, leaving 16 bases between them. The CDR3 is 16 amino acids. CDR3 coding DNA: TGTGCCAGCAGTTACCCTATCCCCCCCGAGGCAGATACGCAGTATTTT. This gives the protein CASSYPIPPEADTQYF.

This sequence joins TRBV3-1 (or the pseudogene TRBV3-2) and TRBJ2-5; 14 bases align to TRBD2. After removal of 0 bases from V and 5 bases from J, the junction contained 5 bases not matched to a gene. This CDR3 contains 17 residues. Per the germline V gene, CDR1 is LGHDT and CDR2 is YNNKEL (reference sequence). The CDR3 nucleotides read TGTGCCAGCAGCCAAGAGGGGACTAGCGGGAGATGGGAGACCCAGTACTTC. Protein product: CASSQEGTSGRWETQYF.

The chain is built from TRBV29-1 and TRBJ2-1, with TRBD1 matching 9 bases. The CDR3 has 15 residues. CDR1 is SQVTM and CDR2 is ANQGSEA in the germline V gene. J was trimmed by 1 base and V by 6 bases; bases with no gene match: 7. The CDR3 is CSVGTGGFSYNEQFF. CDR3 coding DNA: TGCAGCGTCGGAACAGGGGGCTTTTCCTACAATGAGCAGTTCTTC.

V usage is TRBV4-1 and J usage is TRBJ1-5; D call uncertain. Germline CDR1 is MGHRA and CDR2 is YSYEKL. Trimming shortened V by 2 bases and J by 6 bases, and 8 bases separated the two germline ends. The CDR3 contains 13 residues. The CDR3 DNA reads TGCGCCAGCAGCCAATTATTCGGTCAGCCCCAGCATTTT. It encodes CASSQLFGQPQHF.

The CDR3 nucleotides are TGCGCCAGCAGCCAAGAGGGGGGGGGACAGCCCCAGCATTTT. Translated: CASSQEGGGQPQHF. This chain links TRBV4-1 with TRBJ1-5; D is possibly TRBD1 (5 bases). This CDR3 has 14 amino acids. V lost 0 bases and J 7 bases, leaving 10 bases between the germline ends. CDR1 is MGHRA, CDR2 YSYEKL, per germline.

The CDR3 DNA reads TGTGCCAGCAGCGGGGACAGAGATCAGCCCCAGCATTTT. It translates to CASSGDRDQPQHF. The V and J genes are TRBV6-5 and TRBJ1-5, with 7 bases matching TRBD1. The trim removed 6 bases at V and 5 bases at J, leaving 4 bases unmatched. The CDR3 contains 13 residues. CDR1 and CDR2 from the germline V gene are MNHEY and SVGAGI.

J is TRBJ1-1 and V is TRBV11-3; D not certain. CDR1 and CDR2 (germline): SGHNT, YENEEA. The V gene lost 0 bases and the J gene lost 10 bases, with 15 bases spanning the gap. The CDR3 sequence is 14 residues long. As DNA, the CDR3 is TGTGCCAGCAGCTTAGACCAGGCCGGGGATGGAGCTTTCTTT. Amino acid sequence: CASSLDQAGDGAFF.

The gene calls are TRBV6-2 or TRBV6-3 and TRBJ2-1; 9 positions match TRBD2. The germline V gene encodes CDR1 MNHEY and CDR2 SVGEGT. CDR3 length: 17 residues. J gave up 5 bases and V 3 bases, and 11 bases lay outside the gene matches. CDR3 in DNA: TGTGCCAGCAGTTATAATCCCATTCTAGCGGGAAACAATGAGCAGTTCTTC. Residues: CASSYNPILAGNNEQFF.

This chain joins TRBV18 and TRBJ2-3; 10 bases fit TRBD2. Germline V CDR1 and CDR2: KGHSH, LQKENI. This CDR3 has 18 amino acids. V shed 1 base and J 4 bases; nucleotides not matched to a gene: 11. CDR3 sequence: CASSPLMRASGSSDTQYF. The CDR3 coding sequence is TGTGCCAGCTCACCACTAATGAGGGCTAGCGGGAGTTCAGATACGCAGTATTTT.

The chain is built from TRBV11-2 and TRBJ2-6, with 7 positions matching TRBD1. V was pared by 6 bases and J by 7 bases, with 9 bases of the junction left unmatched. The CDR3 runs 15 residues. Germline assignment: CDR1 SGHAT and CDR2 FQNNGV. CDR3 loop: CASRSIRGIANVLTF. DNA of the CDR3: TGTGCCAGCAGATCTATCAGGGGGATCGCCAACGTCCTGACTTTC.

CDR3 amino acids: CASSHPQAPGAFF. CDR3 DNA: TGCGCCAGCAGCCATCCGCAGGCGCCCGGAGCTTTCTTT. This chain uses TRBV4-1 with TRBJ1-1, with D unresolved. CDR1 is MGHRA, CDR2 YSYEKL, per germline. This CDR3 has 13 residues. V was pared by 3 bases and J by 10 bases, with 15 bases between.

About this clone itself: Other DNA sequences in this specimen translate into the identical CDR3. The V gene is TRBV27, the J gene TRBJ1-2; D gene uncertain. The CDR3 spans 13 residues. V lost 3 bases and J lost 2, with 7 bases in between. CDR1 MNHEY and CDR2 SMNVEV come from the germline V gene (reference sequence). The chain's CDR3 is CASSFTANYGYTF. The CDR3 DNA is TGTGCCAGCAGTTTTACAGCCAACTATGGCTACACCTTC.

V usage is TRBV19 and J usage is TRBJ1-2; D unresolved. Germline V gene data show CDR1 as LNHDA and CDR2 as SQIVND (reference sequence). V was shortened by 0 bases and J by 1 base, with 3 bases between the two germline ends. The CDR3 is 13 residues long. The CDR3 sequence: CASSIERNYGYTF. In DNA, the CDR3 is TGTGCCAGTAGTATAGAGCGTAACTATGGCTACACCTTC.

The V gene is TRBV7-9, the J gene TRBJ1-1; 8 positions agree with TRBD1. Trimming removed 6 bases from V and 8 bases from J; junction bases left unmatched: 5. The germline CDR1 and CDR2 sequences are SEHNR and FQNEAQ (reference sequence). This CDR3 has 12 residues. CDR3 amino acids: CASSPTGDEAFF. For the CDR3, the DNA is TGTGCCAGCAGTCCGACAGGGGACGAAGCTTTCTTT. Variable domain in full (rest from reference TRBV7-9 and TRBJ1-1): DTGVSQNPRHKITKRGQNVTFRCDPISEHNRLYWYRQTLGQGPEFLTYFQNEAQLEKSRLLSDRFSAERPKGSFSTLEIQRTEQGDSAMYLCASSPTGDEAFFGQGTRLTVV.